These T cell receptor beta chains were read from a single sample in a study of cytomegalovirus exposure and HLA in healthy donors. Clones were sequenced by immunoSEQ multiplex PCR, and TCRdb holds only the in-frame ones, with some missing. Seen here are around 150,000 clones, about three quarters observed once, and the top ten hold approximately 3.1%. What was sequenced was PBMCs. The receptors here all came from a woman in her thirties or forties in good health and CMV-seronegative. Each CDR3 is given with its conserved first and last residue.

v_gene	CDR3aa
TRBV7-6	CASSLGSGYGGNTIYF
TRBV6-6	CASRKQQGAEQYF
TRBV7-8	CASSLTGLEQPQHF
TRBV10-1	CASSKLAEYEQYF
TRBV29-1	CSVPSRGISNEQFF
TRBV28	CASSLSGRGVVGEQYF
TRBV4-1	CASSQDPPDRGKLFF
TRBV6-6	CASSYMGLAVGWYF
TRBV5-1	CASSLETGSYEQYF
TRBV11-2	CASSYTQGFEQYF
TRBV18	CASSPLDRLETQYF
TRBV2	CATQGAYRSGSCFF
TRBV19	CASSIIAGDYNEQFF
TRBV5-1	CASSGGRGLNEQYF
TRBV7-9	CASSLVAESYNEQFF
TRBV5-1	CASSFRLAGGQETQYF
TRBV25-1	CASSELTGYVNTEAFF
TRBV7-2	CASSGGWGMEQPQHF
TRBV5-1	CASSLGHLGATDTQYF
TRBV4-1	CASSQAGEGNTIYF
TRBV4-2	CASSQESGGSYEQYF
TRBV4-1	CASSQDRYSGANVLTF
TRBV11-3	CASSLGQNTGELFF
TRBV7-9	CASSAGGGTGELFF
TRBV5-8	CASSLDLAGTQYF
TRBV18	CASSPNSANYGYTF
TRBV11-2	CASSLDMGRGTGELFF
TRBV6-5	CASSYRDRGFTDTQYF
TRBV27	CASSLEWRNSPLHF
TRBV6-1	CASLRAGVNEQFF
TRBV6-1	CASSVRTGEHTF
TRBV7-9	CASTLQGQVGNTIYF
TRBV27	CASSLSPTPGDEKLFF
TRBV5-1	CASSPGGSSYNEQFF
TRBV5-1	CASSRSGTETQYF
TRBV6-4	CASRGSGQGNYGYTF
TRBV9	CASSVSGFTEAFF
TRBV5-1	CASRRTGDEQFF
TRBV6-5	CASSPLGVGELFF
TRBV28	CASSEAGGPGLETQYF
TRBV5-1	CASSLPGGKSGELFF
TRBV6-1	CASSEGQGYTIYF
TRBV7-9	CASSLGAGGRETQYF
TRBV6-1	CASTFTRYYEQYF
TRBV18	CASSRGTSGGTDTQYF
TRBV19	CASEPSGGLGETQYF
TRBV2	CASRQGDYSNQPQHF
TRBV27	CASNFVGLAGGRGTDTQYF
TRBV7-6	CASSLQGGQETQYF
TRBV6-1	CASSESGGTGARLNTEAFF
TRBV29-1	CSVEGAGTLRETQYF
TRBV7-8	CASIGTGDFSTEAFF
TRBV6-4	CASSPQGGANYGYTF
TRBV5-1	CASSLAGTGEETQYF
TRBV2	CASTRYNYGYTF
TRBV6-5	CASSYGTGGYGYTF
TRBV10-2	CASSEAGAYNQPQHF